The 22 T cell receptor beta chains presented below share a single source sample, sequenced in a study of cytomegalovirus exposure and HLA in healthy donors. A multiplex PCR was run with 60 Vbeta primers and 13 Jbeta primers. The table came from immunoSEQ multiplex PCR; TCRdb's copy has only in-frame clones and leaves some out. The data contain 110,000 to 150,000 clones, approximately 70% of them singletons. Material: PBMCs. All receptors derive from a woman aged 55-70 years in good health and CMV-seropositive.

V and J are TRBV28 and TRBJ1-4, with 8 bases fitting TRBD1. V lost 3 bases and J lost 10; bases outside the gene matches: 4. The CDR3 is 13 amino acids. Germline CDR1 and CDR2: MDHEN and SYDVKM. CDR3 residues: CASSLDRVGKLFF. The DNA of the CDR3 is TGTGCCAGCAGTTTGGACAGGGTCGGAAAACTGTTTTTT.

CDR3 nucleotide sequence: TGTGCCAGCAGCAAGGGACAGCCCATGGTCTATGGCTACACCTTC. Translation: CASSKGQPMVYGYTF. The chain is built from TRBV9 and TRBJ1-2; 7 bases agree with TRBD1. Germline V gene sequence: CDR1 SGDLS, CDR2 YYNGEE. The CDR3 contains 15 residues. With 4 bases clipped from V and 4 bases from J, the junction kept 10 bases outside the gene matches.

The chain employs TRBV19 and TRBJ1-2; 9 nucleotides align to TRBD1. Germline CDR1 LNHDA, CDR2 SQIVND (reference sequence). This CDR3 is built from 16 residues. J lost 3 bases, V lost 7 bases, and 12 bases had no gene match. CDR3 protein: CASTPRDRVGDYGYTF. For the CDR3, the DNA is TGTGCCAGTACCCCACGGGACAGGGTAGGCGACTATGGCTACACCTTC.

The chain uses TRBV2 and TRBJ1-5; 8 positions agree with TRBD1. Germline V gene data show CDR1 as SNHLY and CDR2 as FYNNEI. The V gene end was trimmed by 2 bases and the J gene end by 5 bases; junction bases not matched to a gene: 8. This CDR3 contains 16 residues. The CDR3 here is CASSELDRVGDQPQHF. The CDR3 nucleotides are TGTGCCAGCAGTGAACTGGACAGGGTTGGAGATCAGCCCCAGCATTTT.

This chain joins TRBV5-1 and TRBJ2-3; no clear D gene. The germline V gene has CDR1 SGHRS and CDR2 YFSETQ. The CDR3 is 15 amino acids. With 7 bases removed from V and 1 base from J, the gap between germline ends came to 16 bases. CDR3 residues: CASSGGYPGTDTQYF. In DNA form, the CDR3 reads TGCGCCAGCTCGGGTGGCTATCCTGGCACAGATACGCAGTATTTT.

The CDR3, as DNA: TGTGCCAGCAGCCAACGAGATCGGGTGAACACTGAAGCTTTCTTT. It is translated as CASSQRDRVNTEAFF. The rearrangement joins TRBV14 to TRBJ1-1; D is unclear. This CDR3 spans 15 amino acids. Germline assignment: CDR1 SGHDN and CDR2 FVKESK. Trimming stripped 2 bases from V and 0 bases from J, with 10 bases between.

Notes on this clone: This sample also contains other DNA sequences that code for the same CDR3. The genes are TRBV5-1 and TRBJ2-6; D unresolved. The V end was cut by 0 bases, the J end by 0 bases, with 7 bases between. Germline-derived CDR1 and CDR2 are SGHRS and YFSETQ. This CDR3 comprises 16 residues. The CDR3 coding sequence is TGCGCCAGCAGCTTGGGTAGTAGCTCTGGGGCCAACGTCCTGACTTTC. This translates into CASSLGSSSGANVLTF.

The chain is built from TRBV2 and TRBJ1-5; D not certain. V was shortened by 6 bases and J by 2 bases, with 5 bases between the two germline ends. The V gene's germline CDR1 is SNHLY and CDR2 FYNNEI. The CDR3 totals 12 residues. Here the CDR3 reads CASSVGNQPQHF. In DNA, the CDR3 is TGTGCCAGCAGCGTAGGCAATCAGCCCCAGCATTTT.

This clone was detected only a few times. The chain uses TRBV28 and TRBJ2-5, with TRBD2 matching over 12 bases. Losses at the gene ends were 4 bases for V and 5 bases for J; bases not matched to a gene: 8. CDR3 length equals 16 residues. Germline V lookup: CDR1 MDHEN, CDR2 SYDVKM. In DNA form, the CDR3 reads TGTGCCAGCAGTTCCGGGACTAGCGGGTTCCGGGAGACCCAGTACTTC. Amino acid sequence: CASSSGTSGFRETQYF. The full variable domain, its missing parts supplied by reference TRBV28 and TRBJ2-5, is DVKVTQSSRYLVKRTGEKVFLECVQDMDHENMFWYRQDPGLGLRLIYFSYDVKMKEKGDIPEGYSVSREKKERFSLILESASTNQTSMYLCASSSGTSGFRETQYFGPGTRLLVL.

The genes are TRBV27 and TRBJ2-7, with TRBD1 identical over 8 bases. The V and J ends lost 5 bases and 7 bases, in that order; junction bases with no gene match: 10. The germline CDR1 and CDR2 sequences are MNHEY and SMNVEV (reference sequence). This CDR3 spans 14 amino acids. CDR3 protein: CASSPGQGTREQYF. DNA for the CDR3: TGTGCCAGCAGTCCTGGACAGGGTACGCGGGAGCAGTACTTC.

The chain combines TRBV28 with TRBJ2-1; 8 bases fit TRBD2. CDR3 length: 15 amino acids. V lost 4 bases and J lost 4; bases outside the gene matches: 6. The V gene's germline CDR1 is MDHEN and CDR2 SYDVKM. CDR3 protein: CASSSSGLGYNEQFF. Here the CDR3 DNA reads TGTGCCAGCAGTTCTAGCGGGTTAGGGTACAATGAGCAGTTCTTC.

As for this clone: Other DNA sequences in the sample encode the same CDR3. The chain couples TRBV7-9 to TRBJ1-1; 7 nucleotides match TRBD1. Germline trimming cut 5 bases from V and 0 bases from J; bases unmatched to any gene: 3. In germline, CDR1 is SEHNR, CDR2 FQNEAQ (reference sequence). The length of the CDR3 is 14 residues. The CDR3 coding sequence is TGTGCCAGCAGCCTAACAGGGGTGAACACTGAAGCTTTCTTT. Protein product: CASSLTGVNTEAFF.

The chain uses TRBV7-2 and TRBJ2-1; tentative D call: TRBD2 (5 bases). Trimming shortened V by 1 base and J by 0 bases, and 7 bases separated the two germline ends. CDR1 and CDR2 (germline): SGHTA, FQGNSA. This CDR3 has 15 residues. The CDR3 region is CASSLDGISYNEQFF. The DNA of the CDR3 is TGTGCCAGCAGCTTAGACGGGATCTCCTACAATGAGCAGTTCTTC.

The rearrangement links TRBV5-1 to TRBJ2-6; no clear D. The V end was cut by 2 bases, the J end by 4 bases, with 10 bases between. The CDR3 spans 15 residues. The germline CDR1 and CDR2 sequences are SGHRS and YFSETQ. This CDR3 reads CASSFMASGANVLTF. DNA of the CDR3: TGCGCCAGCAGCTTTATGGCCTCCGGGGCCAACGTCCTGACTTTC.

This chain connects TRBV12-5 to TRBJ2-7; 11 positions match TRBD1. Germline lookup yields CDR1 LGHNT and CDR2 FRNRAP. V was clipped by 1 base and J by 2 bases; unmatched bases: 1. This CDR3 region has 15 residues. The CDR3 DNA is TGTGCTAGTGGTTTGGGGGACAGGGGGACCTACGAGCAGTACTTC. Its protein product is CASGLGDRGTYEQYF.

This sequence joins TRBV2 and TRBJ2-7; D is undetermined. CDR1 is SNHLY and CDR2 is FYNNEI in the germline V gene. This CDR3 comprises 11 residues. Trimming cost V 4 bases and J 5 bases, with 6 bases left between them. The chain's CDR3 is CASSGRDEQYF. The CDR3 region has the DNA TGTGCCAGCAGTGGACGGGACGAGCAGTACTTC.

The rearrangement links TRBV6-6 to TRBJ2-3; the match to TRBD2 covers 14 bases. Looked up from germline, CDR1 is MNHNY and CDR2 is SVGAGI (reference sequence). V was pared by 8 bases and J by 2 bases, with 6 bases of the junction left unmatched. The CDR3 spans 16 residues. The CDR3 region has the DNA TGTGCCAGCTGGACTAGCGGGAGGTCGGTCACAGATACGCAGTATTTT. It specifies CASWTSGRSVTDTQYF.

The chain couples TRBV7-3 to TRBJ2-3; the match to TRBD2 covers 9 bases. Trimming removed 4 bases from V and 4 bases from J; junction bases left unmatched: 9. CDR1 and CDR2 from the germline V gene are SGHTA and FQGTGA. CDR3 length: 16 amino acids. Written as DNA, the CDR3 is TGTGCCAGCAGCTCTTTAGCGGGAGTTCACCCAGATACGCAGTATTTT. Encoded protein: CASSSLAGVHPDTQYF. Using reference TRBV7-3 and TRBJ2-3 for the parts outside the CDR3, the full variable domain is GAGVSQTPSNKVTEKGKYVELRCDPISGHTALYWYRQSLGQGPEFLIYFQGTGAADDSGLPNDRFFAVRPEGSVSTLKIQRTERGDSAVYLCASSSLAGVHPDTQYFGPGTRLTVL.

This clone was seen once. The J gene is TRBJ2-1, the V gene TRBV7-8; D is perhaps TRBD1 (5 bases). The CDR3 extends over 14 amino acids. Germline CDR1 reads SGHVS; CDR2 reads FQNEAQ. Trimming cost V 1 base and J 3 bases, with 7 bases left between them. The CDR3 sequence is CASSLDRNYNEQFF. The CDR3 coding sequence is TGTGCCAGCAGCTTAGACAGGAACTACAATGAGCAGTTCTTC.

This clone was recorded a few times. The chain combines TRBV5-1 with TRBJ2-3, with D unclear. Germline CDR1 and CDR2: SGHRS and YFSETQ. Deletions cut 5 bases from V and 0 bases from J, with 7 bases between. CDR3 length: 13 residues. The CDR3 is CASRPTSTDTQYF. In DNA, the CDR3 is TGCGCCAGCAGGCCGACTAGCACAGATACGCAGTATTTT.

The chain combines TRBV7-6 with TRBJ1-1, with a possible D match to TRBD1 (6 bases). The CDR3 is 16 residues long. The germline CDR1 and CDR2 sequences are SGHVS and FNYEAQ. Trimming took off 4 bases at V and 1 base at J, with 16 bases between the two ends. The CDR3 DNA is TGTGCCAGCAGCTCACGACAGGCGGCCGGGAACACTGAAGCTTTCTTT. Protein product: CASSSRQAAGNTEAFF.

The chain is built from TRBV19 and TRBJ1-1, with D unclear. Germline-derived CDR1 and CDR2 are LNHDA and SQIVND (reference sequence). Trimming shortened V by 3 bases and J by 4 bases, and 9 bases separated the two germline ends. This CDR3 region has 13 residues. The CDR3 region is CASSIPGSTEAFF. The CDR3 nucleotides read TGTGCCAGTAGTATTCCCGGGAGCACTGAAGCTTTCTTT.